The text below deals with one TCR beta chain. As yet, its antigen is unknown. Combining a sample-barcoded 5' primer with a J-beta primer mix, a second PCR ran for roughly 7 to 11 cycles. TCRdb reprocessed the 5' RACE reads with MiXCR, giving one entry per CDR3 protein. The sample yields around 1.5 million distinct CDR3 sequences, approximately 59% seen once. This entry is derived from a study of blood T cells in healthy people across ages. Regarding the study as a whole: The long-lived group displayed more naive CD4+ cells, plus higher diversity, than the aged donors did.

The CDR3 is 16 amino acids. CDR1 is DFQATT and CDR2 is SNEGSKA in the germline V gene (reference sequence). Trimming cost V 0 bases and J 2 bases; bases outside gene matches: 8. The V gene is TRBV20-1, the J gene TRBJ2-5; TRBD2 matches at 8 bases. Sequenced sample: blood. The clonotype originates from a man aged 18 to 29 in good health. CDR3 amino acids: CSARDSPAGVQETQYF. DNA for the CDR3: TGCAGTGCTAGAGATAGCCCAGCGGGGGTACAAGAGACCCAGTACTTC.